These 3 T cell receptor beta chains were sequenced from one sample in a study of Ad26.COV2.S vaccination and SARS-CoV-2 variants. The sample's treatment: around 19 received Ad26.COV2.S at low or high dose, single or two shots; 5 received placebo; per-sample allocation not given. It was on day 63 after the first vaccine or placebo injection that samples were taken. Using immunoSEQ multiplex PCR, the repertoire was profiled, and TCRdb retains in-frame clones only, with some absent. The table lists about 480,000 clones, 87% of them singletons. The source material was peripheral blood, sampled in a trial of Ad26.COV2.S vaccine versus placebo. The receptors here all came from a person aged 18-65 years who received the Ad26.COV2.S COVID-19 vaccine or a placebo.

The CDR3 loop is CASSGGQSFIQYF. The CDR3 bases are TGCGCCAGCAGCGGGGGACAGAGTTTTATTCAGTACTTC. V and J are TRBV5-1 and TRBJ2-4, with TRBD1 matching 7 bases. V shed 4 bases, J shed 10 bases, and the junction held 8 bases outside the gene matches. Germline-derived CDR1 and CDR2 are SGHRS and YFSETQ. The CDR3 loop spans 13 amino acids.

The V gene is TRBV10-3, the J gene TRBJ2-2; 9 bases agree with TRBD1. Looked up from germline, CDR1 is ENHRY and CDR2 is SYGVKD. The V and J ends lost 11 bases and 5 bases, in that order; junction bases with no gene match: 12. The CDR3 has 15 amino acids. As DNA, the CDR3 is TGTGCCCTATCCAGAACAGGGGGCGGAACCGGGGAGCTGTTTTTT. Its translation: CALSRTGGGTGELFF.

This clone was found once. The V call is TRBV30, the J call TRBJ1-1, with D uncertain. Germline V lookup: CDR1 GTSNPN, CDR2 SVGIG (reference sequence). This CDR3 is built from 15 residues. Trimming shortened V by 1 base and J by 1 base, and 13 bases separated the two germline ends. Written as DNA, the CDR3 is TGTGCCTGGAGTGGGGAAGGCTTTTCGAACACTGAAGCTTTCTTT. Its translation is CAWSGEGFSNTEAFF.